This record looks at one TCR beta chain sequence and its context. The antigen is unknown. This entry belongs to a study of post-analysis software for immune sequencing data. Prepared TCR beta cDNA libraries contained unique molecular identifiers. MiXCR, run by TCRdb on the PCR reads, gives a single entry per CDR3 protein. The sample lists roughly 570,000 distinct CDR3 sequences, 34% occurring once. Study results and caveats: Five TRBV segments, TRBV5-6, TRBV5-1 and TRBV20-1 among them, were found more frequent in patients than controls.

The V and J ends lost 8 bases and 1 base respectively, with 11 bases between them. CDR1 and CDR2 (germline): ENHRY, SYGVKD. CDR3 length: 13 amino acids. J is TRBJ2-5 and V is TRBV10-3, with D perhaps matching TRBD1 or TRBD2 (5 bases each). The clonotype comes from a girl between 2 and 17 years old with multiple sclerosis. Specimen: blood. The CDR3 sequence is CAIGPGPQETQYF. CDR3 coding DNA: TGTGCCATCGGGCCGGGACCCCAAGAGACCCAGTACTTC.